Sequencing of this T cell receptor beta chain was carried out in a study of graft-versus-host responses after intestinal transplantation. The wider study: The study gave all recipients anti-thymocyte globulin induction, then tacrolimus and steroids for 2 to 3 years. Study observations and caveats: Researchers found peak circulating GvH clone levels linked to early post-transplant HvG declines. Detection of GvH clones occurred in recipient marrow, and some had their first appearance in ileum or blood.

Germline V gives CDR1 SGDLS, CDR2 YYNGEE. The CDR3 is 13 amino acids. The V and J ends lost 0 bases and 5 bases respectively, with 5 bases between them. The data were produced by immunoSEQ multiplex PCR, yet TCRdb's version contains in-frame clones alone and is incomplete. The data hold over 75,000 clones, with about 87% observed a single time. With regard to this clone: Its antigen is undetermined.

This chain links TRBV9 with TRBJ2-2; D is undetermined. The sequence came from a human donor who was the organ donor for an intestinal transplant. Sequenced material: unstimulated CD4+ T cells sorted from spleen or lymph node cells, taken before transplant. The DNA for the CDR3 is TGTGCCAGCAGCGTAGTCAGGACCGGGGAGCTGTTTTTT. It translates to CASSVVRTGELFF.